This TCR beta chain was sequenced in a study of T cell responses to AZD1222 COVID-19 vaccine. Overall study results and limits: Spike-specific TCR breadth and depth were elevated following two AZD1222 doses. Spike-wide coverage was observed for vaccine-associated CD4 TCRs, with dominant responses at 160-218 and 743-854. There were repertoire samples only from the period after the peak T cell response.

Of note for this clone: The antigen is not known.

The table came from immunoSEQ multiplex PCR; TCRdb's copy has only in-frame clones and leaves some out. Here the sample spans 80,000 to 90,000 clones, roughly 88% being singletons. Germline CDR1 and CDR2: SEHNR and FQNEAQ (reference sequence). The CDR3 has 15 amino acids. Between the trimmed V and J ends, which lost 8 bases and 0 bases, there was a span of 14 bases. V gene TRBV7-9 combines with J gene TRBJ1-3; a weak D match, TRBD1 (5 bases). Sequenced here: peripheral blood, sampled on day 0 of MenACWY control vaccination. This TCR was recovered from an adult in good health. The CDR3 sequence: CASRAGRNSGNTIYF. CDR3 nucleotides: TGTGCCAGCCGGGCGGGACGGAACTCTGGAAACACCATATATTTT. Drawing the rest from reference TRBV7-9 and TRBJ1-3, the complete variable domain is DTGVSQNPRHKITKRGQNVTFRCDPISEHNRLYWYRQTLGQGPEFLTYFQNEAQLEKSRLLSDRFSAERPKGSFSTLEIQRTEQGDSAMYLCASRAGRNSGNTIYFGEGSWLTVV.